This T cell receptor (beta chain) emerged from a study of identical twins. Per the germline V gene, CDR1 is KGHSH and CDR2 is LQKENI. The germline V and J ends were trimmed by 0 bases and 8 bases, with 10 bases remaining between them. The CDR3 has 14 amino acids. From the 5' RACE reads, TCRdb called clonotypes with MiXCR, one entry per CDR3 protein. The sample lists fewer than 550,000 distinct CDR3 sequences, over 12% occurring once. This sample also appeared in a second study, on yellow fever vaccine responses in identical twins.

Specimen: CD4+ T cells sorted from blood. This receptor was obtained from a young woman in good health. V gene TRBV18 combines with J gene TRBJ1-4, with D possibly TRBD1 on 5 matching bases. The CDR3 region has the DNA TGTGCCAGCTCACCACCTGGGACCGGCGAAAAACTGTTTTTT. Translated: CASSPPGTGEKLFF.